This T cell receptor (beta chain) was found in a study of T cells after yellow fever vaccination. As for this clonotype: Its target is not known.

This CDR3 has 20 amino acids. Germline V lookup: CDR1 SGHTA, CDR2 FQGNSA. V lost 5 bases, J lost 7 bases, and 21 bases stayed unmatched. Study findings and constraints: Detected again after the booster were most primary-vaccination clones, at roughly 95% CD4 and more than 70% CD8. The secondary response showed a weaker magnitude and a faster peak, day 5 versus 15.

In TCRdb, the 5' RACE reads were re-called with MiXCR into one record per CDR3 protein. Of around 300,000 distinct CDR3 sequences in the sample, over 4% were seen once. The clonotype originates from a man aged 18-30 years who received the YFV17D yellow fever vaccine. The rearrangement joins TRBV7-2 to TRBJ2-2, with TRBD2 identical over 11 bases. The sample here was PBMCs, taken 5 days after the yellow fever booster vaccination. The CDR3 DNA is TGTGCCAGCAGCCTACCCCCGATTCTAGCGGGGGGCAGGGCGATCGGGGAGCTGTTTTTT. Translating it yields CASSLPPILAGGRAIGELFF.